These 26 T cell receptor beta chains came from one sample sequenced in a study of human T cells and chemical hapten exposure. TCRdb itself ran the RACE reads through MiXCR, one entry per CDR3 protein. Here the sample spans 150,000 to 200,000 distinct CDR3 sequences, just under 30% being singletons. Time point meaning: pre-sensitization, week 0. The treatment was: therapeutic diphenylcyclopropenone sensitization with weekly scalp DPC. The source was whole blood, collected in connection with sensitization to the hapten diphenylcyclopropenone (DPC). Receptors originate from a woman in her 30s with alopecia areata. Some clones in this sample may be carry-over from other donors' samples.

The sample holds a few counts of this clonotype. The rearrangement joins TRBV7-2 to TRBJ2-4; D might be TRBD1 or TRBD2, each matching 5 bases. Trimming pared 6 bases from V and 6 bases from J, leaving 18 bases between. Looked up from germline, CDR1 is SGHTA and CDR2 is FQGNSA. This CDR3 region has 15 residues. The CDR3 sequence: CASSPVTSGLNIQYF. The CDR3 DNA sequence: TGTGCCAGCAGTCCTGTTACGTCGGGGCTAAACATTCAGTACTTC.

CDR3 nucleotides: TGCGCCAGCAGCCAAGATTTTGGAGTTTCTAGCTATGGCTACACCTTC. Protein product: CASSQDFGVSSYGYTF. The chain is built from TRBV4-3 and TRBJ1-2; D gene uncertain. The CDR3 sequence is 16 residues long. Trimming removed 0 bases at V and 4 bases at J, with 15 bases between. Germline assignment: CDR1 LGHNA and CDR2 YSLEER.

The rearrangement links TRBV6-4 to TRBJ1-6; D perhaps matches TRBD1 (6 bases). Trimming cost V 6 bases and J 14 bases, with 20 bases left between them. Germline CDR1 reads MRHNA; CDR2 reads SNTAGT. The CDR3 contains 14 residues. CDR3 loop: CASRTGPEMGALHF. The CDR3 coding sequence is TGTGCCAGCAGAACAGGGCCCGAAATGGGGGCCCTCCACTTT.

This rearrangement joins TRBV4-3 to TRBJ2-7; TRBD2 matches 7 bases. V lost 0 bases and J lost 4; bases outside the gene matches: 9. The CDR3 loop spans 16 amino acids. Germline V lookup: CDR1 LGHNA, CDR2 YSLEER. CDR3 DNA sequence: TGCGCCAGCAGCCAAGATGCGGCGGGAGTACCTTACGAGCAGTACTTC. Its translation: CASSQDAAGVPYEQYF.

The chain recombines TRBV28 with TRBJ1-2; a weak D match, TRBD1 (5 bases). This CDR3 has 15 amino acids. Germline V gene lookup returns CDR1 MDHEN and CDR2 SYDVKM. V dropped 0 bases and J dropped 0 bases, with 8 bases sitting between them. CDR3 sequence (DNA): TGTGCCAGCAGTTTATGGACAGCTTCTAACTATGGCTACACCTTC. Residues: CASSLWTASNYGYTF.

V usage is TRBV5-6 and J usage is TRBJ1-1; D is perhaps TRBD1 (5 bases). This CDR3 region has 15 residues. CDR1 SGHDT and CDR2 YYEEEE come from the germline V gene. The V end was cut by 2 bases, the J end by 7 bases, with 18 bases between. The CDR3 coding sequence is TGTGCCAGCAGCTTCGGTTTGGGGGTTAGAGGTGAAGCTTTCTTT. Amino acids: CASSFGLGVRGEAFF.

This clonotype was seen only a few times. The rearrangement uses TRBV9 and TRBJ1-1; D not certain. V lost 3 bases and J 0 bases, leaving 9 bases between the germline ends. The CDR3 is 14 residues long. Per the germline V gene, CDR1 is SGDLS and CDR2 is YYNGEE. CDR3 sequence reads: CASSANLMNTEAFF. CDR3 DNA sequence: TGTGCCAGCAGCGCGAACCTGATGAACACTGAAGCTTTCTTT.

The chain uses TRBV6-5 and TRBJ2-5; 10 nucleotides agree with TRBD1. CDR3 length equals 16 residues. CDR1 and CDR2 (germline): MNHEY, SVGAGI. Losses at the gene ends were 2 bases for V and 3 bases for J; bases not matched to a gene: 6. The CDR3 sequence: CASSYAAGTGEETQYF. For the CDR3, the DNA is TGTGCCAGCAGTTACGCGGCCGGGACAGGGGAAGAGACCCAGTACTTC.

This chain uses TRBV20-1 with TRBJ2-7; 9 bases align to TRBD2. The germline CDR1 and CDR2 sequences are DFQATT and SNEGSKA (reference sequence). The CDR3 length is 13 residues. After removal of 3 bases from V and 4 bases from J, the junction contained 4 bases not matched to a gene. Here the CDR3 reads CSASSSGEYEQYF. The CDR3 coding sequence is TGCAGTGCTAGTTCTAGCGGGGAGTACGAGCAGTACTTC.

The chain links TRBV10-3 to TRBJ2-5; D possibly corresponds to TRBD1 (5 bases). The CDR3 consists of 13 residues. With 6 bases removed from V and 1 base from J, the gap between germline ends came to 9 bases. The V gene's germline CDR1 is ENHRY and CDR2 SYGVKD. The CDR3 coding sequence is TGTGCCATCAGCGAACAGGTCCAAGAGACCCAGTACTTC. It translates to CAISEQVQETQYF.

This clonotype showed up many times. The chain carries TRBV20-1 and TRBJ1-1; maybe TRBD1 (5 bases). There are 19 residues in the CDR3. Trimming shortened V by 1 base and J by 1 base, and 25 bases separated the two germline ends. The germline CDR1 and CDR2 sequences are DFQATT and SNEGSKA (reference sequence). CDR3 bases: TGCAGTGCTAGAGGTCCGGCCGACAGCTCCTATATTGGGAACACTGAAGCTTTCTTT. Residues: CSARGPADSSYIGNTEAFF.

This clonotype came up a few times. This rearrangement joins TRBV29-1 to TRBJ1-5; 9 nucleotides line up with TRBD1. From germline, CDR1 is SQVTM and CDR2 ANQGSEA. The junction had 7 bases not matched to a gene; V was cut back by 4 bases and J by 6 bases. The CDR3 spans 14 residues. The CDR3 loop reads CSVAPQGAGQPQHF. The CDR3 DNA sequence: TGCAGCGTTGCCCCACAGGGGGCAGGTCAGCCCCAGCATTTT.

V is TRBV7-2 and J is TRBJ2-1; 14 bases agree with TRBD2. V was clipped by 3 bases and J by 2 bases; unmatched bases: 6. The CDR3 loop spans 18 amino acids. The germline V gene encodes CDR1 SGHTA and CDR2 FQGNSA. The CDR3 sequence is CASSLLTSGGVPYNEQFF. CDR3 in DNA: TGTGCCAGCAGCTTGTTGACTAGCGGGGGGGTGCCCTACAATGAGCAGTTCTTC.

This clonotype was counted between two and nine times. The chain uses TRBV21-1 and TRBJ1-6. TRBV21-1 is labeled a pseudogene. This CDR3 spans 16 amino acids. The CDR3: CASSKLGIAYNSPLHF. The CDR3 region has the DNA TGTGCCAGCAGCAAATTGGGCATCGCCTATAATTCACCCCTCCACTTT.

This clonotype was seen only once. J is TRBJ2-1 and V is TRBV10-3; perhaps TRBD2 as D (5 bases). CDR3 length equals 12 residues. CDR1 and CDR2 from the germline V gene are ENHRY and SYGVKD. Between the trimmed V and J ends, which lost 6 bases and 5 bases, there was a span of 8 bases. The CDR3 DNA follows: TGTGCCATCAGCTTACTAGACAATGAGCAGTTCTTC. Translation: CAISLLDNEQFF.

V and J are TRBV28 and TRBJ1-4, with TRBD1 identical over 9 bases. J lost 2 bases, V lost 6 bases, and 7 bases had no gene match. Germline V gene sequence: CDR1 MDHEN, CDR2 SYDVKM. The CDR3 is made up of 16 amino acids. DNA for the CDR3: TGTGCCAGCAGACGAACAGGGGGCCGCACTAATGAAAAACTGTTTTTT. Residues: CASRRTGGRTNEKLFF.

The chain combines TRBV10-3 with TRBJ2-7; the match to TRBD1 covers 8 bases. CDR3 length: 17 residues. V shed 2 bases and J 7 bases; nucleotides not matched to a gene: 16. Germline assignment: CDR1 ENHRY and CDR2 SYGVKD. The chain's CDR3 is CAISERSTRQGAGEQYF. The CDR3 nucleotides read TGTGCCATCAGTGAGCGGTCCACTCGGCAGGGGGCTGGAGAGCAGTACTTC.

This rearrangement joins TRBV20-1 to TRBJ2-7; D not certain. V lost 3 bases to trimming and J lost 0 bases, with 6 bases between them. CDR3 length: 12 amino acids. Germline V gene sequence: CDR1 DFQATT, CDR2 SNEGSKA (reference sequence). The CDR3 region is CSASRTSYEQYF. The CDR3 region has the DNA TGCAGTGCTAGCCGCACCTCCTACGAGCAGTACTTC.

The chain uses TRBV10-3 and TRBJ1-5, with a weak D call TRBD1 (6 bases). With 5 bases removed from V and 4 bases from J, the gap between germline ends came to 9 bases. The CDR3 is 13 residues long. CDR1 and CDR2 (germline): ENHRY, SYGVKD. In DNA, the CDR3 is TGTGCCATCAGTTCAGGGGAGAATCAGCCCCAGCATTTT. Protein product: CAISSGENQPQHF.

A few counts support this clonotype. The chain uses TRBV29-1 and TRBJ2-1, with TRBD1 identical over 10 bases. The J segment lost 9 bases and the V segment lost 6 bases, leaving 2 bases of the junction unmatched. The CDR3 runs 11 residues. Germline V gene lookup returns CDR1 SQVTM and CDR2 ANQGSEA. The CDR3 bases are TGCAGCGTCCGGGACAGGGGTGAGCAGTTCTTC. Amino acids: CSVRDRGEQFF.

The chain uses TRBV28 and TRBJ2-3, with 7 bases lining up with TRBD1. There are 15 residues in the CDR3. The junction had 4 bases not matched to a gene; V was cut back by 4 bases and J by 0 bases. CDR1 is MDHEN, CDR2 SYDVKM, per germline. CDR3 residues: CASSSGGPSTDTQYF. The DNA for the CDR3 is TGTGCCAGCAGTTCAGGGGGTCCCAGCACAGATACGCAGTATTTT.

The rearrangement joins TRBV5-1 to TRBJ1-1; D is perhaps TRBD1 (6 bases). The ends were cut back, 7 bases at V and 6 bases at J, with 22 bases in the middle. The CDR3 consists of 15 residues. Germline V gene data show CDR1 as SGHRS and CDR2 as YFSETQ. This CDR3 reads CASQAPEGGRAEAFF. In nucleotides, the CDR3 is TGCGCCAGCCAGGCCCCCGAGGGGGGAAGGGCTGAAGCTTTCTTT.

The chain couples TRBV5-6 to TRBJ2-3; 7 bases are a match to TRBD2. This CDR3 spans 14 amino acids. From germline, CDR1 is SGHDT and CDR2 YYEEEE. The V and J ends lost 4 bases and 3 bases, in that order; junction bases with no gene match: 5. The CDR3 here is CASSSGTATDTQYF. The CDR3, as DNA: TGTGCCAGCAGCAGCGGGACCGCAACAGATACGCAGTATTTT.

The chain has TRBV3-1 and TRBJ2-5; 11 bases are a match to TRBD1. The trim removed 7 bases at V and 1 base at J, leaving 8 bases unmatched. Per germline, CDR1 LGHDT and CDR2 YNNKEL (reference sequence). CDR3 length: 16 residues. The CDR3 protein is CASNKIGTGGQETQYF. The DNA for the CDR3 is TGTGCCAGCAACAAGATCGGGACAGGGGGCCAAGAGACCCAGTACTTC.

This clonotype was picked up a small number of times. This chain uses TRBV6-5 with TRBJ1-1, with D perhaps matching TRBD1 (5 bases). CDR3 size: 15 residues. V lost 8 bases to trimming and J lost 0 bases, with 16 bases between them. The germline V gene has CDR1 MNHEY and CDR2 SVGAGI. The CDR3 DNA follows: TGTGCCAGCTGTGCATGGGGCAGGGTGAACACTGAAGCTTTCTTT. Its translation: CASCAWGRVNTEAFF.

This clonotype has a handful of counts. The DNA of the CDR3 is TGCAGTGCTAGAGACGACAGCCCCTATGGCTACACCTTC. Translating it yields CSARDDSPYGYTF. The rearrangement joins TRBV20-1 to TRBJ1-2; the D gene is possibly TRBD1 (5 bases). V was cut by 0 bases and J by 4 bases, with 9 bases left in between. There are 13 residues in the CDR3. The germline CDR1 and CDR2 sequences are DFQATT and SNEGSKA (reference sequence).